Below, one T cell receptor (beta chain) is given with its context. The antigen remains undetermined. The record originates from a study of ipilimumab plus nivolumab after autologous stem cell transplantation. In the study overall: Median doses per patient: about five ipilimumab, fewer than ten nivolumab. Study outcomes and limitations: TCR repertoire, Treg phenotype and gut microbiota reportedly support more study of this approach.

Clones were read by immunoSEQ multiplex PCR, and TCRdb kept only the in-frame ones, dropping some. This table holds approximately 16,000 clones, roughly 74% found once. Ipilimumab, 1 mg/kg, started 14 to 28 days after autologous transplant. Patients got 3 mg/kg IV nivolumab weeks 1, 4, 7, 10, then biweekly through week 26. V was shortened by 2 bases and J by 3 bases, with 5 bases between the two germline ends. This CDR3 is built from 12 residues. The germline CDR1 and CDR2 sequences are SGHNT and YENEEA. This sequence was found in a male donor with primary mediastinal lymphoma. This specimen consisted of PBMCs, obtained in a trial of ipilimumab plus nivolumab as post-transplant consolidation. V usage is TRBV11-3 and J usage is TRBJ2-7; D perhaps matches TRBD2 (5 bases). The CDR3 coding sequence is TGTGCCAGCAGCTTAAGCGGCTACGAGCAGTACTTC. This encodes CASSLSGYEQYF.